The 12 T cell receptor beta chains listed next were all sequenced from one sample in a study of CXCR3-negative and CXCR3-positive naive CD8 T cells. UMI-labeled TRB cDNA libraries were prepared by 5' RACE. Following a re-call of the 5' RACE reads, TCRdb has one entry per CDR3 protein and lacks DNA. The sample shows approximately 70,000 distinct CDR3 sequences, and about 1.5% sits with its ten largest clones. The material sequenced was naive CXCR3- CD8+ T cells from blood. Subset described: CD45RO-CCR7+CD27+CD95- naive CD8+ T cells lacking CXCR3 (TNR3-). The receptors shown here come from a human donor in good health. Some clones in this sample may be carry-over from other donors' samples.

V is TRBV27 and J is TRBJ2-2; the TRBD1 assignment by TCRdb is unverifiable without DNA. This CDR3 has 14 amino acids. Germline assignment: CDR1 MNHEY and CDR2 SMNVEV (reference sequence). This chain's CDR3 is CASSLPGGTGELFF.

This rearrangement joins TRBV7-8 to TRBJ2-2; TCRdb outputs TRBD2, but without DNA this stays unchecked. Per the germline V gene, CDR1 is SGHVS and CDR2 is FQNEAQ. The CDR3 spans 17 residues. The CDR3 reads CASSLPTSGEPARELFF.

The J gene is TRBJ1-5, the V gene TRBV4-3; there is no DNA to check the TCRdb D call of TRBD1. This CDR3 has 16 amino acids. Germline V gene lookup returns CDR1 LGHNA and CDR2 YSLEER. CDR3 protein: CASSQDRAGDGQPQHF.

V usage is TRBV5-1 and J usage is TRBJ2-2. The CDR3 consists of 14 residues. The V gene's germline CDR1 is SGHRS and CDR2 YFSETQ. CDR3 loop: CASSLPGDTGELFF.

The rearrangement uses TRBV7-9 and TRBJ2-7; TCRdb names TRBD2, which stays unverified in the absence of DNA. This CDR3 has 18 amino acids. Germline V lookup: CDR1 SEHNR, CDR2 FQNEAQ (reference sequence). This CDR3 is CASSPLAGGLRVFNEQYF.

The chain carries TRBV29-1 and TRBJ2-2; there is no DNA to check the TCRdb D call of TRBD1. The CDR3 length is 15 residues. The germline V gene has CDR1 SQVTM and CDR2 ANQGSEA. Here the CDR3 reads CSVETETGGTGELFF.

The rearrangement joins TRBV11-2 to TRBJ2-3; TCRdb picks TRBD2, but there is no DNA to check that call. Germline V CDR1 and CDR2: SGHAT, FQNNGV. CDR3 length equals 14 residues. CDR3 amino acids: CASSLWAEGDTQYF.

The chain recombines TRBV29-1 with TRBJ2-5; lacking DNA, the TRBD1 call made by TCRdb goes unchecked. The CDR3 length is 14 residues. The germline gives CDR1 SQVTM, CDR2 ANQGSEA. CDR3: CSALIPQVGETQYF.

This chain links TRBV29-1 with TRBJ1-1. Germline V gene data show CDR1 as SQVTM and CDR2 as ANQGSEA. The CDR3 length is 12 residues. The CDR3 region is CSVDVMNTEAFF.

The V gene is TRBV7-3, the J gene TRBJ2-5. Germline-derived CDR1 and CDR2 are SGHTA and FQGTGA. This CDR3 region has 12 residues. CDR3 region: CASSLVGETQYF.

The V and J genes are TRBV6-5 and TRBJ1-4; there is no DNA to check the TCRdb D call of TRBD1. This CDR3 region has 15 residues. The germline V gene encodes CDR1 MNHEY and CDR2 SVGAGI. The CDR3 protein is CASRSGQATNEKLFF.

The chain joins TRBV28 to TRBJ1-1; TCRdb's assignment of TRBD1 cannot be checked, as there is no DNA. The CDR3 spans 14 residues. Germline lookup yields CDR1 MDHEN and CDR2 SYDVKM. The CDR3 region is CASSFRTGRTEAFF.